This TCR beta chain was recorded in a study of cytomegalovirus exposure and HLA in healthy donors. The CDR3 consists of 13 residues. V was trimmed by 5 bases and J by 1 base, leaving 8 bases between them. Germline-derived CDR1 and CDR2 are PRHDT and FYEKMQ (reference sequence). Findings and caveats of the study: HLA allele associations emerged for 15,000 to 20,000 TCR beta sequences in a later analysis, at 0.05 false discovery rate.

Each donor was nominally healthy when sampled (though unrecorded immune exposures were likely). The PCR employed 60 Vbeta primers together with 13 Jbeta primers. Repertoires were generated with immunoSEQ multiplex PCR, while TCRdb's copy carries only in-frame clones and drops some. The data hold about 300,000 clones, with 86% observed a single time. Comments on this clone: Its antigen is not identified.

The V gene is TRBV13, the J gene TRBJ1-2; D is perhaps TRBD1 (6 bases). This clonotype was obtained from a man aged 35-49 years in good health and CMV-seropositive. Sequencing used PBMCs. As DNA, the CDR3 is TGTGCCAGCAGCCCCAGGGGTAACTATGGCTACACCTTC. This sequence encodes CASSPRGNYGYTF.